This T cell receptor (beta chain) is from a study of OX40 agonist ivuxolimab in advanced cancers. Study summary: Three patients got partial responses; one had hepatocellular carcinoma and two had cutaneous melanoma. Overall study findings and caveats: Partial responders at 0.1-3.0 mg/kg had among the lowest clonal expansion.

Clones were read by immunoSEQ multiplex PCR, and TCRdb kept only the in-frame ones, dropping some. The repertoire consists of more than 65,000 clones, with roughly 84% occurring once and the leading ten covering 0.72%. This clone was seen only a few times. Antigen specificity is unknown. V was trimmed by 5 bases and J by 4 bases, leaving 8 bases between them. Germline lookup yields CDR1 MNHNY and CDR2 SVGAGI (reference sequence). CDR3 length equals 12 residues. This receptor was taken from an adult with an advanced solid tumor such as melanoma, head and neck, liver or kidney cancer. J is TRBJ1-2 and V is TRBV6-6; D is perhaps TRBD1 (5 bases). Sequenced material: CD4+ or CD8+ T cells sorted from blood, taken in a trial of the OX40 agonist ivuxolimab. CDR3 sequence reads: CASSGGTYGYTF. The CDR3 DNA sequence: TGTGCCAGCAGTGGCGGGACCTATGGCTACACCTTC.